These 11 T cell receptor beta chains came from one sample sequenced in a study of blood T cell repertoires in COVID-19. Profiled with immunoSEQ multiplex PCR; TCRdb holds only in-frame clones, not every one. Counted here are fewer than 75,000 clones, 90% occurring once; the ten biggest clones make up about a tenth. Sequenced: peripheral blood. The source is a human donor in a cohort sampled during active COVID-19.

The rearrangement uses TRBV28 and TRBJ2-1; maybe TRBD2 (6 bases). Looked up from germline, CDR1 is MDHEN and CDR2 is SYDVKM. The CDR3 covers 16 residues. Trimming stripped 6 bases from V and 4 bases from J, with 19 bases between. For the CDR3, the DNA is TGTGCCAGCAGGGCCGGACCGGGACTGGGATACAATGAGCAGTTCTTC. This codes for CASRAGPGLGYNEQFF.

This chain uses TRBV6-2 or TRBV6-3 with TRBJ1-5, with D uncertain. V lost 0 bases and J lost 5, with 17 bases in between. The CDR3 runs to 17 residues. Germline V gives CDR1 MNHEY, CDR2 SVGEGT. The CDR3 is CASSYSIDSQKHQPQHF. Here the CDR3 DNA reads TGTGCCAGCAGTTACTCGATAGACTCCCAGAAGCATCAGCCCCAGCATTTT.

The chain joins TRBV18 to TRBJ2-1; maybe TRBD2 (6 bases). The CDR3 spans 15 residues. V lost 2 bases to trimming and J lost 7 bases, with 15 bases between them. The germline V gene has CDR1 KGHSH and CDR2 LQKENI. CDR3 coding DNA: TGTGCCAGCTCACCAATCCTAGCGATAGGTAATGAGCAGTTCTTC. Translation: CASSPILAIGNEQFF.

The chain employs TRBV10-3 and TRBJ2-1, with 10 bases fitting TRBD2. The length of the CDR3 is 18 residues. The germline V gene encodes CDR1 ENHRY and CDR2 SYGVKD. Germline trimming cut 4 bases from V and 1 base from J; bases unmatched to any gene: 10. In DNA, the CDR3 is TGTGCCATCAGTGCCGGGACTAGCGCCCAAGGGTCCTACAATGAGCAGTTCTTC. This translates into CAISAGTSAQGSYNEQFF.

The gene calls are TRBV14 and TRBJ1-6; 7 bases agree with TRBD1. The ends lost 2 bases at V and 7 bases at J; junction bases unmatched: 5. Germline V gene data show CDR1 as SGHDN and CDR2 as FVKESK. The CDR3 sequence is 15 residues long. CDR3 loop: CASSQQGGWNSPLHF. The CDR3 DNA sequence: TGTGCCAGCAGCCAACAGGGGGGATGGAATTCACCCCTCCACTTT.

The table lists this clone with many counts. This sample also contains other DNA sequences that code for the same CDR3. J is TRBJ2-7 and V is TRBV6-2 or TRBV6-3; 9 positions match TRBD2. The ends lost 6 bases at V and 7 bases at J; junction bases unmatched: 34. Per the germline V gene, CDR1 is MNHEY and CDR2 is SVGEGT. This CDR3 contains 22 residues. The CDR3 region is CASSRSTTRGRGGARVLKEQYF. CDR3 coding DNA: TGTGCCAGCAGCCGTAGTACGACTCGCGGGAGGGGGGGGGCGAGGGTACTTAAAGAGCAGTACTTC.

The chain joins TRBV23-1 to TRBJ2-5; 9 nucleotides agree with TRBD2. TRBV23-1 is known as an ORF, though its function is uncertain. Trimming at V came to 0 bases and at J to 5 bases, leaving 13 bases not matched to a gene. The length of the CDR3 is 18 residues. CDR3 nucleotide sequence: TGCGCCAGCAGTCAATCGTCCGGTTGCGGGAGGGCGGTTGAGACCCAGTACTTC. Protein product: CASSQSSGCGRAVETQYF.

The chain employs TRBV7-8 and TRBJ2-7; D is possibly TRBD1 (6 bases). This CDR3 is 14 amino acids long. Germline lookup yields CDR1 SGHVS and CDR2 FQNEAQ. Trimming removed 1 base from V and 2 bases from J, with 9 bases in between. The CDR3 loop reads CASSLGGQAYEQYF. Here the CDR3 DNA reads TGTGCCAGCAGCTTAGGGGGACAAGCCTACGAGCAGTACTTC.

This clone appeared once. This sequence joins TRBV7-9 and TRBJ2-3; D uncertain. There are 16 residues in the CDR3. The germline V gene encodes CDR1 SEHNR and CDR2 FQNEAQ (reference sequence). The V and J ends lost 4 bases and 0 bases respectively, with 14 bases between them. The CDR3 DNA sequence: TGTGCCAGCAGCTCGCCCTATCCTTTGAGCACAGATACGCAGTATTTT. It encodes CASSSPYPLSTDTQYF.

The gene calls are TRBV5-1 and TRBJ2-1; 8 nucleotides align to TRBD2. CDR3 size: 15 residues. V lost 1 base and J lost 9; bases outside the gene matches: 9. Looked up from germline, CDR1 is SGHRS and CDR2 is YFSETQ. The CDR3 DNA reads TGCGCCAGCAGCTTGAGCGGGAGCCCCATAGGTGAGCAGTTCTTC. This codes for CASSLSGSPIGEQFF.

This clone came up a few times. This chain uses TRBV2 with TRBJ1-5; 7 bases match TRBD1. V shed 3 bases, J shed 4 bases, and the junction held 3 bases outside the gene matches. The germline CDR1 and CDR2 sequences are SNHLY and FYNNEI. The length of the CDR3 is 14 residues. CDR3 nucleotides: TGTGCCAGCAGTGAGCAACAGGGGAATCAGCCCCAGCATTTT. It is translated as CASSEQQGNQPQHF.